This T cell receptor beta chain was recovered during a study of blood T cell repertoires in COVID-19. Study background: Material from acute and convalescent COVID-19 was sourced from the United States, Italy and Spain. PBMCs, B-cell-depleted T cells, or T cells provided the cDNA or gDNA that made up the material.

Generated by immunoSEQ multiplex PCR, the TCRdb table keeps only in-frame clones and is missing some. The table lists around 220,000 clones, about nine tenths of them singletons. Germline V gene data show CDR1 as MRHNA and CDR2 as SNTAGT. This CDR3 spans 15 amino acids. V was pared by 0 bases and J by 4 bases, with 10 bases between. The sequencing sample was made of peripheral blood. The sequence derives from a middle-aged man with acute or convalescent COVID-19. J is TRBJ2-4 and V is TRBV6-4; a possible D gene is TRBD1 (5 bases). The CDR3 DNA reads TGTGCCAGCAGTGACTCGGGCAGGGCAAAAAACATTCAGTACTTC. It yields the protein CASSDSGRAKNIQYF.